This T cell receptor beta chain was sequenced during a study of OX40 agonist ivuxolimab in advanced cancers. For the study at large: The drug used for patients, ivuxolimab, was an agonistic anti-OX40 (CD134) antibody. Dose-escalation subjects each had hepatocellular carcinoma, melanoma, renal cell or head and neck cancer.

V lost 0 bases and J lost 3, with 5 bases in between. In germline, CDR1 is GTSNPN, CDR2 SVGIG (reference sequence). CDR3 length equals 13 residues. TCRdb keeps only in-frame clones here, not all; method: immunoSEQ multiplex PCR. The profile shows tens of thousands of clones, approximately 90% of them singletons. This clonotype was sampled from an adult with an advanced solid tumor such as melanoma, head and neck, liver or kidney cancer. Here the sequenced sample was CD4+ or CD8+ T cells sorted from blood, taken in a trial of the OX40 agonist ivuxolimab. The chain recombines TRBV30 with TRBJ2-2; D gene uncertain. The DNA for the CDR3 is TGTGCCTGGAGTGTAACCCACACCGGGGAGCTGTTTTTT. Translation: CAWSVTHTGELFF. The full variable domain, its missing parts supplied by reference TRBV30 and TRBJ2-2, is SQTIHQWPATLVQPVGSPLSLECTVEGTSNPNLYWYRQAAGRGLQLLFYSVGIGQISSEVPQNLSASRPQDRQFILSSKKLLLSDSGFYLCAWSVTHTGELFFGEGSRLTVL.